This entry lists 26 T cell receptor beta chains sequenced from one sample in a study of T cells in Graves' hyperthyroidism and ophthalmopathy. RNA transcripts yielded amplified TCR beta CDR3 regions. With the HTBI primer set, the TCR CDR3 went through a first round of RT-PCR. TCRdb re-analysed the multiplex PCR reads in MiXCR, keeping a single row per CDR3 protein. The profile covers hundreds of thousands of distinct CDR3 sequences, with 16% appearing a single time and less than 3.5% taken by the ten largest. Sample: blood. These receptor sequences come from a middle-aged woman with Graves' ophthalmopathy.

This clonotype has a handful of counts. The J gene is TRBJ2-5, the V gene TRBV20-1, with 8 nucleotides matching TRBD1. Germline assignment: CDR1 DFQATT and CDR2 SNEGSKA (reference sequence). The V gene end was trimmed by 0 bases and the J gene end by 5 bases; junction bases not matched to a gene: 8. The CDR3 totals 15 residues. In DNA, the CDR3 is TGCAGTGCTAGAGATGTTGGGACAGGCGGGGAGACCCAGTACTTC. It yields the protein CSARDVGTGGETQYF.

There are many counts of this clonotype. This chain connects TRBV11-3 to TRBJ2-3, with D uncertain. CDR1 SGHNT and CDR2 YENEEA come from the germline V gene. The CDR3 runs to 14 residues. Trimming took off 0 bases at V and 4 bases at J, with 8 bases between the two ends. The CDR3 sequence is CASSLDSWADTQYF. The CDR3, as DNA: TGTGCCAGCAGCTTAGATTCGTGGGCAGATACGCAGTATTTT.

This clonotype was detected only a few times. The genes are TRBV29-1 and TRBJ2-5; TRBD2 matches at 8 bases. With V trimmed by 3 bases and J by 5 bases, 8 bases remained unmatched. This CDR3 region has 14 residues. CDR1 is SQVTM, CDR2 ANQGSEA, per germline. This CDR3 is CSVEELAGAETQYF. The CDR3 DNA sequence: TGCAGCGTTGAGGAGCTAGCGGGTGCTGAGACCCAGTACTTC.

Here the CDR3 reads CASSPQQGSGNTIYF. The CDR3 region has the DNA TGTGCCAGCAGCCCACAGCAGGGATCCGGAAACACCATATATTTT. The chain carries TRBV7-9 and TRBJ1-3, with a tentative D call TRBD1 (5 bases). Between the trimmed V and J ends, which lost 5 bases and 4 bases, there was a span of 15 bases. This CDR3 has 15 residues. Germline V gene sequence: CDR1 SEHNR, CDR2 FQNEAQ (reference sequence).

This clonotype was observed a handful of times. The chain carries TRBV6-1 and TRBJ2-5; D gene ambiguous. The germline V gene has CDR1 MNHNS and CDR2 SASEGT. CDR3 length equals 15 residues. V shed 4 bases and J shed 2 bases, with 14 bases lying between them. CDR3 nucleotide sequence: TGTGCCAGCAGTGCAGGAGACATAACTCAAGAGACCCAGTACTTC. The encoded protein is CASSAGDITQETQYF.

The chain combines TRBV5-6 with TRBJ2-1; D is unclear. The V end was cut by 0 bases, the J end by 8 bases, with 15 bases between. The CDR3 has 15 residues. The germline gives CDR1 SGHDT, CDR2 YYEEEE. The CDR3 DNA follows: TGTGCCAGCAGCTTGGGACTGCGAATAAGGGATGAGCAGTTCTTC. The encoded protein is CASSLGLRIRDEQFF.

This clonotype has at least ten counts. As DNA, the CDR3 is TGTGCCAGCTCTCCCGGGACTAGCGGTATCAACAATGAGCAGTTCTTC. Its translation is CASSPGTSGINNEQFF. V usage is TRBV18 and J usage is TRBJ2-1; 11 nucleotides line up with TRBD2. The CDR3 has 16 residues. The V segment lost 6 bases and the J segment 5 bases; nucleotides outside the gene matches: 9. Germline CDR1 reads KGHSH; CDR2 reads LQKENI.

Only a few counts were recorded for this clonotype. V and J are TRBV12-3 or TRBV12-4 and TRBJ2-1, with 8 bases matching TRBD1. This CDR3 is built from 16 residues. J gave up 10 bases and V 6 bases, and 17 bases lay outside the gene matches. Here the CDR3 DNA reads TGTGCCAGCAGCCTGGATGGAGGGACAGGTTTGAGGGAGCAGTTCTTC. Translation gives CASSLDGGTGLREQFF.

V usage is TRBV6-4 and J usage is TRBJ1-5; no reliable D call. CDR3 length: 17 residues. V was cut by 7 bases and J by 1 base, with 20 bases left in between. Germline V CDR1 and CDR2: MRHNA, SNTAGT. CDR3 DNA sequence: TGTGCCAGCATCTGGCCCCTTGTAGGACCGAGCAATCAGCCCCAGCATTTT. Translation gives CASIWPLVGPSNQPQHF.

This clonotype occurred a few times. Mismatch with germline at one junction end may stem from a read error. The genes are TRBV4-1 and TRBJ2-2; D possibly uses TRBD1 or TRBD2 (5 bases each). The CDR3 is made up of 15 amino acids. Germline-derived CDR1 and CDR2 are MGHRA and YSYEKL. DNA for the CDR3: TGCGCCAGCAGCCAAGATTGGGGGTTCCTCGGGGAACTGTTTTTT. Amino acids: CASSQDWGFLGELFF.

This clonotype was counted a few times. The chain combines TRBV28 with TRBJ1-5; tentatively, D is TRBD1 (5 bases). The V gene lost 4 bases and the J gene lost 5 bases, with 9 bases spanning the gap. Germline CDR1 MDHEN, CDR2 SYDVKM. The CDR3 loop spans 13 amino acids. DNA for the CDR3: TGTGCCAGCAGTTGGCAGGGAGATCAGCCCCAGCATTTT. Translation gives CASSWQGDQPQHF.

This clonotype was seen a handful of times. The chain recombines TRBV7-6 with TRBJ2-2; D unresolved. V lost 0 bases, J lost 7 bases, and 9 bases lay in between. Germline lookup yields CDR1 SGHVS and CDR2 FNYEAQ. The CDR3 runs to 14 residues. CDR3 DNA sequence: TGTGCCAGCAGCTTAGCCGGGCAAGACGGGGAGCTGTTTTTT. This codes for CASSLAGQDGELFF.

Many counts were recorded for this clonotype. The V gene is TRBV18, the J gene TRBJ1-5; TRBD1 is a possible D gene (6 bases). V was clipped by 2 bases and J by 8 bases, with 13 bases between them. CDR1 KGHSH and CDR2 LQKENI come from the germline V gene. CDR3 length: 14 amino acids. CDR3 nucleotides: TGTGCCAGCTCACCAAACCAGGGGCGAGAGCCCCAGCATTTT. Amino acid sequence: CASSPNQGREPQHF.

The chain recombines TRBV30 with TRBJ1-2; D call uncertain. The CDR3 has 12 amino acids. The V gene's germline CDR1 is GTSNPN and CDR2 SVGIG (reference sequence). With 5 bases removed from V and 4 bases from J, the gap between germline ends came to 11 bases. The DNA of the CDR3 is TGTGCCTGGCTACTGGGAGGCTATGGCTACACCTTC. Translating gives CAWLLGGYGYTF.

This clonotype turned up a few times. The chain combines TRBV5-1 with TRBJ2-7; unclear D gene. CDR1 is SGHRS and CDR2 is YFSETQ in the germline V gene. The CDR3 spans 13 residues. V was pared by 4 bases and J by 3 bases, with 11 bases between. The CDR3, as DNA: TGCGCCAGCAGCCCACTCTACGACTACGAGCAGTACTTC. It yields the protein CASSPLYDYEQYF.

This clonotype was found many times. The chain is built from TRBV12-3 or TRBV12-4 and TRBJ2-3, with 13 positions matching TRBD2. The CDR3 contains 15 residues. The V and J ends lost 6 bases and 4 bases, in that order; junction bases with no gene match: 4. The CDR3 is CASRGTSGTSDTQYF. In DNA, the CDR3 is TGTGCCAGCAGGGGGACTAGCGGGACCTCAGATACGCAGTATTTT.

The rearrangement links TRBV19 to TRBJ1-1; 7 nucleotides line up with TRBD1. Looked up from germline, CDR1 is LNHDA and CDR2 is SQIVND (reference sequence). The CDR3 has 17 amino acids. The ends lost 5 bases at V and 2 bases at J; junction bases unmatched: 14. Written as DNA, the CDR3 is TGTGCCAGTAGTTATGTAGGCGACAGGGCCAGAAACACTGAAGCTTTCTTT. Translation: CASSYVGDRARNTEAFF.

This clonotype was observed a few times. The genes are TRBV5-8 and TRBJ2-1; 9 bases are shared with TRBD1. V shed 0 bases and J 6 bases; nucleotides not matched to a gene: 1. CDR1 is SGHTS, CDR2 YDEGEE, per germline. CDR3 length: 14 residues. CDR3 in DNA: TGTGCCAGCAGCTTGGAGGGACAGGGCAATGAGCAGTTCTTC. This translates into CASSLEGQGNEQFF.

The gene calls are TRBV29-1 and TRBJ1-2, with D unclear. CDR1 SQVTM and CDR2 ANQGSEA come from the germline V gene. Trimming took off 6 bases at V and 2 bases at J, with 7 bases between the two ends. The CDR3 spans 11 residues. Here the CDR3 reads CSVEQNYGYTF. The DNA of the CDR3 is TGCAGCGTAGAGCAGAACTATGGCTACACCTTC.

This clonotype was counted many times. The chain is built from TRBV28 and TRBJ1-5, with D possibly TRBD1 on 5 matching bases. The CDR3 covers 16 residues. Germline loops: CDR1 MDHEN, CDR2 SYDVKM. Deletions cut 6 bases from V and 0 bases from J, with 15 bases between. The CDR3 sequence: CASSPKGARSNQPQHF. DNA of the CDR3: TGTGCCAGCAGCCCTAAAGGGGCGCGTAGCAATCAGCCCCAGCATTTT.

This rearrangement joins TRBV5-6 to TRBJ2-7; 7 positions match TRBD1. This CDR3 comprises 15 residues. The germline gives CDR1 SGHDT, CDR2 YYEEEE. With V trimmed by 4 bases and J by 3 bases, 10 bases remained unmatched. CDR3: CASSDSGTDRYEQYF. CDR3 in DNA: TGTGCCAGCAGCGATTCCGGGACAGACCGCTACGAGCAGTACTTC.

V gene TRBV12-3 or TRBV12-4 combines with J gene TRBJ2-2, with D maybe TRBD1 (8 bases). The CDR3 has 17 amino acids. Trimming took 3 bases from V and 2 from J, leaving 16 bases between them. The CDR3 region is CASSLWGGQVNTGELFF. The CDR3 DNA is TGTGCCAGCAGTTTGTGGGGGGGACAGGTCAACACCGGGGAGCTGTTTTTT.

This chain connects TRBV20-1 to TRBJ2-5, with 8 bases lining up with TRBD2. CDR1 DFQATT and CDR2 SNEGSKA come from the germline V gene (reference sequence). Germline trimming cut 3 bases from V and 5 bases from J; bases unmatched to any gene: 17. CDR3 length equals 17 residues. CDR3 bases: TGCAGTGCTAGGGGAACGGCGGGGGGATCTACCCATGAGACCCAGTACTTC. Residues: CSARGTAGGSTHETQYF.

Many counts were recorded for this clonotype. The CDR3 region is CSVEKAGVSRGYTF. Written as DNA, the CDR3 is TGCAGCGTTGAGAAAGCAGGAGTTTCTCGCGGCTACACCTTC. The J gene is TRBJ1-2, the V gene TRBV29-1; D call uncertain. This CDR3 comprises 14 residues. V was clipped by 3 bases and J by 8 bases, with 19 bases between them. In germline, CDR1 is SQVTM, CDR2 ANQGSEA.

V is TRBV5-1 and J is TRBJ2-1, with 8 bases matching TRBD2. The germline V gene has CDR1 SGHRS and CDR2 YFSETQ. This CDR3 has 16 amino acids. V gave up 0 bases and J gave up 7 bases; unmatched junction bases: 9. The CDR3 protein is CASSLGRTSTLNEQFF. CDR3 sequence (DNA): TGCGCCAGCAGCTTGGGGCGGACTAGCACCTTGAATGAGCAGTTCTTC.

This clonotype was observed at least ten times. The chain couples TRBV18 to TRBJ2-7; D is undetermined. This CDR3 comprises 13 residues. CDR1 is KGHSH and CDR2 is LQKENI in the germline V gene. V was trimmed by 4 bases and J by 2 bases, leaving 9 bases between them. CDR3 in amino acids: CASSLVAAYEQYF. The CDR3 coding sequence is TGTGCCAGCTCACTTGTTGCAGCCTACGAGCAGTACTTC.